What follows describes a single TCR beta chain. The record originates from a study of human T cells and chemical hapten exposure. On the study more broadly: Minor volume differences among pooled libraries chiefly drove per-sample TCR yield variation.

The CDR3 consists of 15 residues. Germline loops: CDR1 DFQATT, CDR2 SNEGSKA (reference sequence). Trimming cost V 2 bases and J 10 bases; bases outside gene matches: 11. TCRdb used MiXCR to reprocess the 5' RACE reads, holding one entry per CDR3 protein. The sample gives about 81,000 distinct CDR3 sequences, less than 9.5% of which show up once; approximately 2.1% is in the top ten. The total RNA was obtained from whole blood that was not fractionated. The receptor comes from a male donor in good health. The V call is TRBV20-1, the J call TRBJ2-1; 10 bases are a match to TRBD2. The CDR3 sequence: CSARPRGLARGEQFF. CDR3 nucleotide sequence: TGCAGTGCTAGACCGAGGGGACTAGCGAGGGGGGAGCAGTTCTTC.